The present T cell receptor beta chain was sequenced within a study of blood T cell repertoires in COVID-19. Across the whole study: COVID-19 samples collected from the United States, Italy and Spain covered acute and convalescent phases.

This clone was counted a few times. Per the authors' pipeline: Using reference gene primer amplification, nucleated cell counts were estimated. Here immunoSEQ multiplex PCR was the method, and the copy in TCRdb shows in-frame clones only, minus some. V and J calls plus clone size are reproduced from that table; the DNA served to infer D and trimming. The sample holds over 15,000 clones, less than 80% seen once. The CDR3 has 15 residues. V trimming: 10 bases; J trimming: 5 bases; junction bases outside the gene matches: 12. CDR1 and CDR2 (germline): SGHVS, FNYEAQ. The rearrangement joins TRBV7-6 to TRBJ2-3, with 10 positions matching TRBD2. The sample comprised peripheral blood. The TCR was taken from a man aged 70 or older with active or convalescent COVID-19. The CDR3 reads CAIAGGPLGLDTQYF. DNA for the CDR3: TGTGCCATAGCGGGGGGTCCTCTAGGCTTAGATACGCAGTATTTT.